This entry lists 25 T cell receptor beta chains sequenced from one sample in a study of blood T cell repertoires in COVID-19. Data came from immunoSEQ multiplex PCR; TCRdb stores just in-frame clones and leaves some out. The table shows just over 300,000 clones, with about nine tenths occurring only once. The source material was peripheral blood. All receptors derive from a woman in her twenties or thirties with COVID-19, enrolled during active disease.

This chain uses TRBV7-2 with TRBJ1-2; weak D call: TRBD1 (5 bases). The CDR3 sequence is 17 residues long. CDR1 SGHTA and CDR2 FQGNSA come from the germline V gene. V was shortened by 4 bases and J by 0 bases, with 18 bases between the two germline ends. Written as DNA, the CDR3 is TGTGCCAGCAGCTCCCCCGGAGCAGGACAAGCTAACTATGGCTACACCTTC. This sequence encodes CASSSPGAGQANYGYTF.

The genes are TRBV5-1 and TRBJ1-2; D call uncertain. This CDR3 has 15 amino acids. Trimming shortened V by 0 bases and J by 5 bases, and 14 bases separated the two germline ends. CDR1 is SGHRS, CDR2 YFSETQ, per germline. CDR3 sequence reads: CASSLEGSPQYGYTF. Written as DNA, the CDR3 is TGCGCCAGCAGCTTGGAAGGGAGCCCCCAGTATGGCTACACCTTC.

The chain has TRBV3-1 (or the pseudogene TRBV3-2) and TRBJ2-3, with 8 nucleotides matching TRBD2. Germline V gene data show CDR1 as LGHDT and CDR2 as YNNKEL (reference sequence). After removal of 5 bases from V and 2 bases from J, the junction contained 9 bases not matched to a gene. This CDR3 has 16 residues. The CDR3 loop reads CASSRVAGGLTDTQYF. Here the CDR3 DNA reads TGTGCCAGCAGCAGGGTGGCGGGGGGCCTCACAGATACGCAGTATTTT.

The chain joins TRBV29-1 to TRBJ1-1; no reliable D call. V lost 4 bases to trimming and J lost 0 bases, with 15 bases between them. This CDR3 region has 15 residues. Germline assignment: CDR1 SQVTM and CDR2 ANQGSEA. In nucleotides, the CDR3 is TGCAGCGTTGCGTACCGGGGAACTATGAACACTGAAGCTTTCTTT. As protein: CSVAYRGTMNTEAFF.

CDR3 sequence (DNA): TGTGCCAGCAGCCCCCCCCTGAGACGGGACTATGGCTACACCTTC. It is translated as CASSPPLRRDYGYTF. The chain couples TRBV11-2 to TRBJ1-2; no clear D gene. The germline CDR1 and CDR2 sequences are SGHAT and FQNNGV. V was clipped by 5 bases and J by 3 bases, with 16 bases between them. The CDR3 loop spans 15 amino acids.

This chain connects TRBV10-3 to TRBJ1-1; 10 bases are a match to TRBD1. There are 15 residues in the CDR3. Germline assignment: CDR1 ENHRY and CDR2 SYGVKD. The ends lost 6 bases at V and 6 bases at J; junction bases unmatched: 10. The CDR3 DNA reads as TGTGCCATCAGCCTAGGGACAGGGGTCGGGGCTGAAGCTTTCTTT. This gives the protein CAISLGTGVGAEAFF.

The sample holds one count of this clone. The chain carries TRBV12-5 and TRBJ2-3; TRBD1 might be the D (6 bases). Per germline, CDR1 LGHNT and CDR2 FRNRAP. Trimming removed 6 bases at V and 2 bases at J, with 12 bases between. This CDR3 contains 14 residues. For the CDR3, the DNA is TGTGCTAGTGGGGACCCAGGGGACACAGATACGCAGTATTTT. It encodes CASGDPGDTDTQYF.

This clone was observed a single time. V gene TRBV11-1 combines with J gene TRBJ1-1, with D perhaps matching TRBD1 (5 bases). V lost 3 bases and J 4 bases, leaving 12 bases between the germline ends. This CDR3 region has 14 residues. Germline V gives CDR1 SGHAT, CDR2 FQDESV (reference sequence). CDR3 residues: CASSFGGGGTEAFF. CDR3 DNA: TGTGCCAGCAGCTTTGGGGGGGGTGGCACTGAAGCTTTCTTT.

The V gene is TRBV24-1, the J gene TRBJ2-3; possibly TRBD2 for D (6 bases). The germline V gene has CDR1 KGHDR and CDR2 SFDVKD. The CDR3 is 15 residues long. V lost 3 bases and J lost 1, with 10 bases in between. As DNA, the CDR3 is TGTGCCACCAGTGATATTAGCGGAGGCACAGATACGCAGTATTTT. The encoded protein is CATSDISGGTDTQYF.

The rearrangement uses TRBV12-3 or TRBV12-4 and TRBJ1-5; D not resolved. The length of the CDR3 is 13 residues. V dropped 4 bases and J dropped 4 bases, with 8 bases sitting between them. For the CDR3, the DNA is TGTGCCAGCAGTTGGGGAGCGAATCAGCCCCAGCATTTT. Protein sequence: CASSWGANQPQHF.

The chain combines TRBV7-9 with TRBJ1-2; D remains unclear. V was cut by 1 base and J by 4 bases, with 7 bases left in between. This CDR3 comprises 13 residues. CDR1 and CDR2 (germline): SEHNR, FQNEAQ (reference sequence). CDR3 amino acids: CASSLVAVYGYTF. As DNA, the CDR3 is TGTGCCAGCAGCTTAGTGGCGGTCTATGGCTACACCTTC.

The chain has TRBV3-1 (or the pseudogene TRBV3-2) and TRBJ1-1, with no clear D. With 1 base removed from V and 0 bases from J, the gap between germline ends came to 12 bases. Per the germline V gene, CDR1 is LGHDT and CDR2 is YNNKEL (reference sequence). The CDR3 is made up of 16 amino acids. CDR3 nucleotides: TGTGCCAGCAGCCAAGGGTCGGGCGGGCTGAACACTGAAGCTTTCTTT. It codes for CASSQGSGGLNTEAFF.

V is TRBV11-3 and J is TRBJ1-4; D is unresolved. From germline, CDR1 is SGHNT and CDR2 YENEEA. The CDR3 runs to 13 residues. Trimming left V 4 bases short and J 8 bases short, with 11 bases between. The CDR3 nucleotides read TGTGCCAGCAGCTCTAATCGCCCCGAAAAACTGTTTTTT. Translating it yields CASSSNRPEKLFF.

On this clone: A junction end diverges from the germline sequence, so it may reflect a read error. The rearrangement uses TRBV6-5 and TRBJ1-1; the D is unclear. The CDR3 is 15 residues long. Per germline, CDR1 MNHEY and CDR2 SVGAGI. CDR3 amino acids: CASRYSRESNTEAFF. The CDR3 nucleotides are TGTGCCAGCAGGTACTCGAGAGAATCGAACACTGAAGCTTTCTTT.

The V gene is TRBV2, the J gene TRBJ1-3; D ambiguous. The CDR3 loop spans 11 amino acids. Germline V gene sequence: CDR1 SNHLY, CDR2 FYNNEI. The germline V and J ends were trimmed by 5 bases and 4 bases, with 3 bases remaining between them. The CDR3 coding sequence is TGTGCCAGCAGTCCGGGAAACACCATATATTTT. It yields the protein CASSPGNTIYF. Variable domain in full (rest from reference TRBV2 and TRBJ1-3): EPEVTQTPSHQVTQMGQEVILRCVPISNHLYFYWYRQILGQKVEFLVSFYNNEISEKSEIFDDQFSVERPDGSNFTLKIRSTKLEDSAMYFCASSPGNTIYFGEGSWLTVV.

DNA of the CDR3: TGTGCCAGCAGCCGCTACGACAGGGGCACTGAAGCTTTCTTT. This encodes CASSRYDRGTEAFF. The chain uses TRBV7-9 and TRBJ1-1; TRBD1 aligns across 8 bases. J lost 4 bases, V lost 5 bases, and 6 bases had no gene match. CDR1 is SEHNR and CDR2 is FQNEAQ in the germline V gene (reference sequence). This CDR3 spans 14 amino acids.

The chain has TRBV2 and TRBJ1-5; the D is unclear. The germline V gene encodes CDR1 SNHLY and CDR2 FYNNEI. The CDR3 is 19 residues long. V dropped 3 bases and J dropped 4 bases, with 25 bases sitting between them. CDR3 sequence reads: CASSDVPTGPGVQNQPQHF. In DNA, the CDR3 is TGTGCCAGCAGTGATGTCCCAACCGGGCCCGGGGTTCAAAATCAGCCCCAGCATTTT.

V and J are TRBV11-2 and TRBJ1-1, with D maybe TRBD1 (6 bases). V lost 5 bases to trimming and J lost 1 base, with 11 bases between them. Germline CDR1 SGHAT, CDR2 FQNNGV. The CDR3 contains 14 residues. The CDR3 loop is CASSPSGQNTEAFF. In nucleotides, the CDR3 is TGTGCCAGCAGCCCGTCGGGACAGAACACTGAAGCTTTCTTT.

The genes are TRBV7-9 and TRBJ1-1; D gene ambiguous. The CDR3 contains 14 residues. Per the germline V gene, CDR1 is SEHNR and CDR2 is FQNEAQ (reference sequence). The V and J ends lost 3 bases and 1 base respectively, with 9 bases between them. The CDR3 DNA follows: TGTGCCAGCAGCTTTAGTAGACAGAACACTGAAGCTTTCTTT. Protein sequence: CASSFSRQNTEAFF.

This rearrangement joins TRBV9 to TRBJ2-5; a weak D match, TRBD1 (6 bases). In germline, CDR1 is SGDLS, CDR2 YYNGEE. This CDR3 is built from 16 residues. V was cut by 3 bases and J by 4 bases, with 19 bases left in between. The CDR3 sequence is CASSETTSGQGETQYF. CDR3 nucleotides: TGTGCCAGCAGCGAGACCACGTCGGGACAAGGAGAGACCCAGTACTTC.

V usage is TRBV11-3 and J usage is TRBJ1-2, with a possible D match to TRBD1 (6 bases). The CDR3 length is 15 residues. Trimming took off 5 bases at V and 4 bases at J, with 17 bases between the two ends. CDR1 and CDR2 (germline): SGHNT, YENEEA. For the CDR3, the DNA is TGTGCCAGCAGCCCCCGGACAGAAATCCTCTATGGCTACACCTTC. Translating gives CASSPRTEILYGYTF.

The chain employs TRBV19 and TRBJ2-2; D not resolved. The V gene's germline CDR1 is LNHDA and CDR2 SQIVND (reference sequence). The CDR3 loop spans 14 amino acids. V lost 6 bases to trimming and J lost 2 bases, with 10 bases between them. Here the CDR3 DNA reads TGTGCCAGTAGGTGGCAGCGTAACACCGGGGAGCTGTTTTTT. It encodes CASRWQRNTGELFF.

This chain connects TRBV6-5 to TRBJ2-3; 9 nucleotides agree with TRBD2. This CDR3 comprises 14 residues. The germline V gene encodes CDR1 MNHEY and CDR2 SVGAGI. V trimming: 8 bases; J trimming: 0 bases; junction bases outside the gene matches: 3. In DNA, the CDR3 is TGTGCCAGCTCCACTAGCGGGAGCACAGATACGCAGTATTTT. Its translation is CASSTSGSTDTQYF.

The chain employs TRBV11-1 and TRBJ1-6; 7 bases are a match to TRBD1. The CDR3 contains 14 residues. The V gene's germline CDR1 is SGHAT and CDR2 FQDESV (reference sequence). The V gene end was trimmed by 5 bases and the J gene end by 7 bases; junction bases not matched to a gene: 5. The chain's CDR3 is CASSQDRTNSPLHF. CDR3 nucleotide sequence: TGTGCCAGCAGCCAGGACAGGACGAATTCACCCCTCCACTTT.

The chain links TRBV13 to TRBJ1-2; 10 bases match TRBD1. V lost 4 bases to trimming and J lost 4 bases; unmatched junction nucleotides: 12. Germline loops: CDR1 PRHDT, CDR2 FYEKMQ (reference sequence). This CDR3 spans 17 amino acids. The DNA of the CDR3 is TGTGCCAGCAGCTCAAACCCCGGGACAGGGGCTACCTATGGCTACACCTTC. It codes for CASSSNPGTGATYGYTF.